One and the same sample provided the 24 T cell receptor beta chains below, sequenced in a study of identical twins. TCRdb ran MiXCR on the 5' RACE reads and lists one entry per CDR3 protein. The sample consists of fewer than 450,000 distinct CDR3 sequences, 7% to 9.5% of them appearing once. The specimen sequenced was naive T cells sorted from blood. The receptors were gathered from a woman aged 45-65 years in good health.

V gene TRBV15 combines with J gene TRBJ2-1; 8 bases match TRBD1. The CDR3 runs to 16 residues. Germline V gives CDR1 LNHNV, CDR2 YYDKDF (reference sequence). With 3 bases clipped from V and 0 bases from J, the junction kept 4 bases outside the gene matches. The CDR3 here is CATSSPDRGSYNEQFF. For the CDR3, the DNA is TGTGCCACCAGCAGTCCCGACAGGGGCTCCTACAATGAGCAGTTCTTC.

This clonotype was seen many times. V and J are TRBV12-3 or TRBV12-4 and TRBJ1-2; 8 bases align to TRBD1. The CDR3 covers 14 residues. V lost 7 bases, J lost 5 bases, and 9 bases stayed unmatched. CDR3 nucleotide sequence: TGTGCCAGCACTCCACACCAGGGGGCATATGGCTACACCTTC. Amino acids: CASTPHQGAYGYTF.

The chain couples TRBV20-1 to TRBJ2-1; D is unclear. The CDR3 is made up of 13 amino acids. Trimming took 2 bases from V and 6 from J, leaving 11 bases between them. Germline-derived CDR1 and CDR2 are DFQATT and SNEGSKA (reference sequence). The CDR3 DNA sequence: TGCAGTGCTAGATCCGGGCACTTCAATGAGCAGTTCTTC. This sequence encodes CSARSGHFNEQFF.

CDR3 in amino acids: CASSFRTGLTEAFF. The CDR3 DNA reads as TGCGCCAGCAGCTTTCGGACAGGGTTGACTGAAGCTTTCTTT. This chain joins TRBV5-1 and TRBJ1-1, with 8 positions matching TRBD1. The CDR3 has 14 amino acids. Germline trimming cut 2 bases from V and 5 bases from J; bases unmatched to any gene: 5. In germline, CDR1 is SGHRS, CDR2 YFSETQ. Filled out from reference TRBV5-1 and TRBJ1-1, the complete variable domain reads KAGVTQTPRYLIKTRGQQVTLSCSPISGHRSVSWYQQTPGQGLQFLFEYFSETQRNKGNFPGRFSGRQFSNSRSEMNVSTLELGDSALYLCASSFRTGLTEAFFGQGTRLTVV.

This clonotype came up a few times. CDR3 nucleotides: TGCAGCGCCGCCAGCGGGAGCTCCTACGAGCAGTACGTC. Protein sequence: CSAASGSSYEQYV. The chain recombines TRBV29-1 with TRBJ2-7; 8 bases align to TRBD2. Germline trimming cut 7 bases from V and 0 bases from J; bases unmatched to any gene: 5. The CDR3 length is 13 residues. From germline, CDR1 is SQVTM and CDR2 ANQGSEA.

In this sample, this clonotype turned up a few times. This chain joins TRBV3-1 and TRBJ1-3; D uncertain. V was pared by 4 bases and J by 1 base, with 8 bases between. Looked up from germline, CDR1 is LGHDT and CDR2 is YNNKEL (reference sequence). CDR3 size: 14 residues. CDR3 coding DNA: TGTGCCAGCAGCCCCGAATTATCTGGAAACACCATATATTTT. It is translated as CASSPELSGNTIYF.

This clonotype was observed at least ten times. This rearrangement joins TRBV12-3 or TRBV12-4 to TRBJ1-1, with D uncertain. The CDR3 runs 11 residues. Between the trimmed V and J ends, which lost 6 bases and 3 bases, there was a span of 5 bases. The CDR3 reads CASRLDTEAFF. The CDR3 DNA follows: TGTGCCAGCAGGTTGGACACTGAAGCTTTCTTT.

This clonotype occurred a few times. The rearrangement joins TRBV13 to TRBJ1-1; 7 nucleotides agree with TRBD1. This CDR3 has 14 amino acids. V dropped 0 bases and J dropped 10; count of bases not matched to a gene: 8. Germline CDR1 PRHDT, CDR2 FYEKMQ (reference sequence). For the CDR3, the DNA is TGTGCCAGCAGCTTAGGGGAGGGGGCGCGTGGAGCTTTCTTT. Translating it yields CASSLGEGARGAFF.

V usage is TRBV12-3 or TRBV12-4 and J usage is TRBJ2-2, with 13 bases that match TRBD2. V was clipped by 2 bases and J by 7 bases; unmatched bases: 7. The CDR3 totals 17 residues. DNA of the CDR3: TGTGCCAGCAGTTTACAACTAGCGGGAGGGCCGGGCGGGGAGCTGTTTTTT. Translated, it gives CASSLQLAGGPGGELFF.

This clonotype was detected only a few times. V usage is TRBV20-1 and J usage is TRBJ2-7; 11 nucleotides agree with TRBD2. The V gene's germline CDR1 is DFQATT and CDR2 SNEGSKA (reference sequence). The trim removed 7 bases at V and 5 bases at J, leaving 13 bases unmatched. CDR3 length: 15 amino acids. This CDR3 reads CSGLAGGAGSHEQYF. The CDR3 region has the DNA TGCAGTGGTCTAGCGGGAGGCGCGGGATCCCACGAGCAGTACTTC.

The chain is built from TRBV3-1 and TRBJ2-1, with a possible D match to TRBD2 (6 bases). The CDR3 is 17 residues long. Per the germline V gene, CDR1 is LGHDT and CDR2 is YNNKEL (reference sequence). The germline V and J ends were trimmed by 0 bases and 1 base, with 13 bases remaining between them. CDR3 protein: CASSQDHGGLSYNEQFF. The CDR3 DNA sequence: TGTGCCAGCAGCCAAGATCACGGGGGATTGTCCTACAATGAGCAGTTCTTC.

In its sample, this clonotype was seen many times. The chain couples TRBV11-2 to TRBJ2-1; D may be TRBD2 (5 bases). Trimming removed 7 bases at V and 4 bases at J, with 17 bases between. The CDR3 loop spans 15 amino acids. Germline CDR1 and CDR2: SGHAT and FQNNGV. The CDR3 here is CASNPALAHYNEQFF. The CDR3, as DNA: TGTGCCAGCAACCCAGCGCTAGCTCATTACAATGAGCAGTTCTTC. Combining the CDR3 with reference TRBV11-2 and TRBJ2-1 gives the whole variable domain EAGVAQSPRYKIIEKRQSVAFWCNPISGHATLYWYQQILGQGPKLLIQFQNNGVVDDSQLPKDRFSAERLKGVDSTLKIQPAKLEDSAVYLCASNPALAHYNEQFFGPGTRLTVL.

CDR3 protein: CASSIGEVQPQHF. CDR3 nucleotides: TGTGCCAGTAGTATAGGGGAGGTGCAGCCCCAGCATTTT. This chain links TRBV19 with TRBJ1-5; D is uncertain. This CDR3 spans 13 amino acids. Trimming left V 1 base short and J 7 bases short, with 8 bases between. Germline V gene data show CDR1 as LNHDA and CDR2 as SQIVND (reference sequence).

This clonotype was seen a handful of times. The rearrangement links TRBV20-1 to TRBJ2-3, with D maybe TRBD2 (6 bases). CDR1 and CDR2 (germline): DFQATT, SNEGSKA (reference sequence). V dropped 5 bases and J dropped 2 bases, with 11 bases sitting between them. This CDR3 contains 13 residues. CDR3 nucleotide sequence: TGCAGTGCTCCACCGGGAGCCACAGATACGCAGTATTTT. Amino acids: CSAPPGATDTQYF.

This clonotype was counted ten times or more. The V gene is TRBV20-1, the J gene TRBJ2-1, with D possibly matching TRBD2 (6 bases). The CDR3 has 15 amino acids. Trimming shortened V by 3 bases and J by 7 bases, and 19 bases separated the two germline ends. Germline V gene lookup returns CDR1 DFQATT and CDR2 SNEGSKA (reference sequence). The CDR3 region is CSARLPWGGRNEQFF. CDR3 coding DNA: TGCAGTGCTAGGCTGCCTTGGGGAGGCCGGAATGAGCAGTTCTTC.

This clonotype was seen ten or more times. CDR3 region: CASSSIQGVGAFF. The DNA for the CDR3 is TGTGCCAGCAGCTCGATACAGGGGGTGGGAGCTTTCTTT. The chain combines TRBV7-8 with TRBJ1-1, with 8 bases lining up with TRBD1. CDR1 is SGHVS and CDR2 is FQNEAQ in the germline V gene. There are 13 residues in the CDR3. V was pared by 4 bases and J by 10 bases, with 8 bases of the junction left unmatched.

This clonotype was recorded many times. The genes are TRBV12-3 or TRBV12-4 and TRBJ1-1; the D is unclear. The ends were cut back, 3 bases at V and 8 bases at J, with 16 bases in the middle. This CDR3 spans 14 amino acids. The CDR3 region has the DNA TGTGCCAGCAGTTTTTCACTCCCAAACGGGGAAGCTTTCTTT. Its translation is CASSFSLPNGEAFF.

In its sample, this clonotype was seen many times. Here the CDR3 reads CASSSQAGGPRYEQFF. CDR3 nucleotides: TGCGCCAGCAGCTCTCAGGCGGGAGGGCCGAGATATGAGCAGTTCTTC. The chain employs TRBV5-1 and TRBJ2-1; 9 bases line up with TRBD2. Germline CDR1 and CDR2: SGHRS and YFSETQ. The junction had 12 bases not matched to a gene; V was cut back by 3 bases and J by 8 bases. The CDR3 sequence is 16 residues long.

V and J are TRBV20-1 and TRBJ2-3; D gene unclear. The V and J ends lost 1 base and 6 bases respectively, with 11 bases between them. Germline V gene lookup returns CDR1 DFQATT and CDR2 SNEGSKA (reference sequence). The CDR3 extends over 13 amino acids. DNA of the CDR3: TGCAGTGCTAGAGGGGTAGCTGGGGATACGCAGTATTTT. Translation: CSARGVAGDTQYF.

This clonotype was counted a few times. CDR3 coding DNA: TGTGCCAGCAGTGGATACAGGGCGGGTACGCAGTATTTT. It encodes CASSGYRAGTQYF. The chain recombines TRBV27 with TRBJ2-3; D perhaps matches TRBD1 (6 bases). V dropped 5 bases and J dropped 8 bases, with 14 bases sitting between them. This CDR3 is 13 amino acids long. Germline CDR1 and CDR2: MNHEY and SMNVEV (reference sequence).

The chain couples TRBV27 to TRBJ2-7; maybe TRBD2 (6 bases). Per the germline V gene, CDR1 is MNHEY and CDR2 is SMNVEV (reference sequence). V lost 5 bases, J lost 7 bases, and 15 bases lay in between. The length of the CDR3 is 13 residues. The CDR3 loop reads CASSLRGAGEQYF. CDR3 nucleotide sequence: TGTGCCAGCAGTCTCAGAGGTGCGGGAGAGCAGTACTTC.

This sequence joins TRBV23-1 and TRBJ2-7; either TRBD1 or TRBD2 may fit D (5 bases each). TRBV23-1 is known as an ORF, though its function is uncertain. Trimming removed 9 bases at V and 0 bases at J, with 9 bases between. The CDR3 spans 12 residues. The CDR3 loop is CARRDRSYEQYV. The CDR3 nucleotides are TGCGCCAGACGGGACCGCTCCTACGAGCAGTACGTC.

The CDR3 protein is CASSLRGMGTGNEKLFF. CDR3 in DNA: TGTGCCAGCAGTTTGAGGGGGATGGGGACAGGAAATGAAAAACTGTTTTTT. V usage is TRBV12-3 or TRBV12-4 and J usage is TRBJ1-4; 8 bases match TRBD1. The CDR3 runs 17 residues. Trimming cost V 3 bases and J 5 bases; bases outside gene matches: 11.

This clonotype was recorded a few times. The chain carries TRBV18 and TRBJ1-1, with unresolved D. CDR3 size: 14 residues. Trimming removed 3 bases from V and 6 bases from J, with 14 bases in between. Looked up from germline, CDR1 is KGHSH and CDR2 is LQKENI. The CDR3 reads CASSPEGSGAEAFF. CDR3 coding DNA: TGTGCCAGCTCACCGGAGGGAAGTGGGGCTGAAGCTTTCTTT.